This T cell receptor (beta chain) came from a study of blood T cell repertoires in COVID-19. The method was immunoSEQ multiplex PCR; TCRdb's version includes in-frame clones alone and lacks a portion of them. The data contain around 230,000 clones, approximately 80% of them singletons. This clone was counted once. Between the trimmed V and J ends, which lost 4 bases and 2 bases, there was a span of 7 bases. The germline gives CDR1 LNHDA, CDR2 SQIVND (reference sequence). The CDR3 totals 13 residues. This TCR was sampled from a man between 35 and 55 years old with acute or convalescent COVID-19. The source material was peripheral blood. The chain couples TRBV19 to TRBJ2-3; D uncertain. The CDR3 region is CASSSRNTDTQYF. The CDR3, as DNA: TGTGCCAGTAGTAGCAGAAACACAGATACGCAGTATTTT.